This T cell receptor (beta chain) was identified in a study of resident and recirculating memory T cells in vitiligo. Findings and limits, study-wide: Different lesions suggested infiltration by different T cell clones.

The table came from immunoSEQ multiplex PCR; TCRdb's copy has only in-frame clones and leaves some out. The sample gives about 42,000 clones, about 93% of which show up once; about 4.5% is in the top ten. Germline V gene sequence: CDR1 SNHLY, CDR2 FYNNEI. V dropped 5 bases and J dropped 8 bases, with 21 bases sitting between them. This CDR3 has 15 residues. Stability required unchanged lesions during the previous 6 months. Patients had to be free of confetti depigmentation, indicating active vitiligo. Of note for this clone: Its antigen is undetermined.

Material for sequencing was blood. This rearrangement joins TRBV2 to TRBJ1-1; possibly TRBD1 for D (5 bases). This TCR derives from a male donor with vitiligo. CDR3 DNA: TGTGCCAGCAGTCCCCCCAATAGTATGAACAGGGAAGCTTTCTTT. Its translation: CASSPPNSMNREAFF.